The source of this TCR beta chain is a study of control samples from healthy donors and cancer patients. Here immunoSEQ multiplex PCR was the method, and the copy in TCRdb shows in-frame clones only, minus some. The table includes some 57,000 clones, around 95% detected once. Trimming removed 5 bases from V and 1 base from J, with 8 bases in between. This CDR3 has 13 residues. CDR1 is SGHNT, CDR2 YENEEA, per germline. Sequencing was done on a sample of blood. This TCR came from a woman aged 25-40 years in good health. The V gene is TRBV11-3, the J gene TRBJ1-1, with D hard to call. The CDR3 reads CASSLQTNTEAFF. As DNA, the CDR3 is TGTGCCAGCAGCCTGCAAACGAACACTGAAGCTTTCTTT.